These T cell receptor beta chains were read from a single sample in a study of PD-1 blockade in mismatch repair-deficient tumors. Some clones are missing from TCRdb's copy, which holds only in-frame ones; the method was immunoSEQ multiplex PCR. The repertoire holds 65,000 to 80,000 clones, 78% seen once, with about 5% in the top ten. The sequencing here drew on peripheral blood, taken 2 weeks after starting pembrolizumab. Receptors were obtained from an adult with mismatch repair-deficient cancer. CDR3s include the opening cysteine and the closing phenylalanine or tryptophan. Each record gives: V gene, D gene, CDR3 length, J gene, clone size, CDR3 DNA, CDR3 protein. D genes are given only for firm matches. Size is omitted from some rows. Given values are once, few, many or a class for expanded clones.

TRBV18,TRBD1,13,TRBJ1-2,-,TGTGCCAGCTCATCAACAGGGGAGGGTGGCTACACCTTC,CASSSTGEGGYTF
TRBV6-5,-,16,TRBJ2-6,once,TGTGCCAGCAGTTCTCTGCGATACTCTGGGGCCAACGTCCTGACTTTC,CASSSLRYSGANVLTF
TRBV30,-,13,TRBJ2-1,-,TGTGCCTGGGACACCGGCAGCTCCAATGAGCAGTTCTTC,CAWDTGSSNEQFF
TRBV11-3,-,15,TRBJ2-1,few,TGTGCCAGCAGCTTAGAAGCTAGCGATATCAATGAGCAGTTCTTC,CASSLEASDINEQFF
TRBV30,TRBD1,18,TRBJ2-6,-,TGTGCCTGGAGTTGGAGGACAGGGAGAAATAATGGGGCCAACGTCCTGACTTTC,CAWSWRTGRNNGANVLTF
TRBV19,TRBD2,14,TRBJ2-1,-,TGTGCCAGTAGTATGAGGCGGGAGGGGTATGAGCAGTTCTTC,CASSMRREGYEQFF
TRBV11-2,-,15,TRBJ2-2,-,TGTGCCAGCAGCCCGAAGATGGGGGTGGGCGGGGAGCTGTTTTTT,CASSPKMGVGGELFF
TRBV19,TRBD1,18,TRBJ2-6,-,TGTGCCAGTAGACTTGGACAGGCGCCCATCTCTGGGGCCAACGTCCTGACTTTC,CASRLGQAPISGANVLTF
TRBV7-9,TRBD2,15,TRBJ2-2,-,TGTGCCAGCAGAAGTAGCGGGGGAAACACCGGGGAGCTGTTTTTT,CASRSSGGNTGELFF
TRBV30,TRBD1,15,TRBJ2-7,-,TGTGCCTGGAGTGGAAAGGGACAGTCCTCCTACGAGCAGTACTTC,CAWSGKGQSSYEQYF
TRBV6-1,-,14,TRBJ2-5,-,TGTGCCAGCACCTTCTCAGGAGCCCAAGAGACCCAGTACTTC,CASTFSGAQETQYF
TRBV6-5,-,14,TRBJ2-7,few,TGTGCCAGCGCACGGACAGCCAGCTCCTACGAGCAGTACTTC,CASARTASSYEQYF
TRBV6-5,TRBD2,14,TRBJ2-7,-,TGTGCCAGCAGCACTAGCGGATCGTCCTACGAGCAGTACTTC,CASSTSGSSYEQYF
TRBV5-1,TRBD2,16,TRBJ2-3,-,TGCGCCAGCAGCTCGCGTAGCGGGAGAGATACAGATACGCAGTATTTT,CASSSRSGRDTDTQYF
TRBV12-5,-,13,TRBJ2-1,-,TGTGCTAGTGGCGTAAACAGGGCTAATGAGCAGTTCTTC,CASGVNRANEQFF
TRBV18,TRBD1,14,TRBJ1-2,-,TGTGCCAGCTCACCACTTCCAGGGGGCATCGGCTACACCTTC,CASSPLPGGIGYTF
TRBV29-1,-,11,TRBJ1-1,-,TGCAGCGGAGGACTGAACACTGAAGCTTTCTTT,CSGGLNTEAFF
TRBV18,-,14,TRBJ1-2,-,TGTGCCAGCTCACCGGTCGGCAGGGAGGATGGCTACACCTTC,CASSPVGREDGYTF
TRBV7-3,TRBD2,15,TRBJ2-1,-,TGTGCCAGCAGCCCAGGGAGCGGGAGAGGGCATGAGCAGTTCTTC,CASSPGSGRGHEQFF
TRBV27,TRBD2,20,TRBJ2-5,-,TGTGCCAGCAGCCTTTTTGGACCGGGACTAGCGGGAGAAAGGGCCGAGACCCAGTACTTC,CASSLFGPGLAGERAETQYF
TRBV2,TRBD2,15,TRBJ2-5,-,TGTGCCAGCAGGGTTGACAGCGGGATCCAAGAGACCCAGTACTTC,CASRVDSGIQETQYF
TRBV28,-,16,TRBJ2-7,-,TGTGCCAGCAGTTTTATTAGTCGGGGAGAGGCCTACGAGCAGTACTTC,CASSFISRGEAYEQYF
TRBV29-1,TRBD1,16,TRBJ1-4,-,TGCAGCGTTGAAGCCGGGACAGGGGGTTCTAATGAAAAACTGTTTTTT,CSVEAGTGGSNEKLFF
TRBV11-2,-,16,TRBJ2-3,-,TGTGCCAGCAGCTCCCCCCTTGACTCTAGCACAGATACGCAGTATTTT,CASSSPLDSSTDTQYF
TRBV27,-,13,TRBJ1-1,-,TGTGCCAGCAGTTTAGTCGGGGGCGCTGAAGCTTTCTTT,CASSLVGGAEAFF
TRBV6-1,-,15,TRBJ2-5,-,TGTGCCAGCAGTGCTAGGGGGGATTGGGCAGAGACCCAGTACTTC,CASSARGDWAETQYF
TRBV7-9,-,16,TRBJ2-6,-,TGTGCCAGCAGCTATACAGCGTCCTCTGGGGCCAACGTCCTGACTTTC,CASSYTASSGANVLTF
TRBV19,TRBD1,14,TRBJ1-2,-,TGTGCCAGTAGTACACTGGACAGGGACTATGGCTACACCTTC,CASSTLDRDYGYTF
TRBV19,-,14,TRBJ2-7,few,TGTGCCAGTAGGGCGGCGTCGGCAGGGCGGGAGCAGTACTTC,CASRAASAGREQYF
TRBV7-9,TRBD1,13,TRBJ1-2,few,TGTGCCAGCAGCCTAGCCGGGACAGGGCTATTCTCCTTC,CASSLAGTGLFSF
TRBV6-4,TRBD1,15,TRBJ1-4,-,TGTGCCAGCAGTGGAACAGGGGGCAAGAATGAAAAACTGTTTTTT,CASSGTGGKNEKLFF
TRBV7-2,-,15,TRBJ2-7,-,TGTGCCAGCAGCCTTTCCGGGACGGCCTCCTACGAGCAGTACTTC,CASSLSGTASYEQYF
TRBV4-2,-,16,TRBJ2-7,few,TGTGCCAGCAGCCAAGATCCGGGGGCGGGCGCCTACGAGCAGTACTTC,CASSQDPGAGAYEQYF
TRBV11-2,-,15,TRBJ2-7,-,TGTGCCAGCAGCTCGCTCCGGGACAAAACCTACGAGCAGTACTTC,CASSSLRDKTYEQYF
TRBV9,-,13,TRBJ2-7,few,TGTGCCAGCAGCGTAGCGGACAGCTACGAGCAGTACTTC,CASSVADSYEQYF
TRBV7-3,TRBD2,15,TRBJ2-7,once,TGTGCCAGCAGCTTAAAAGTGGGGGGAGGGTTCGAGCAGTACTTC,CASSLKVGGGFEQYF
TRBV29-1,TRBD2,16,TRBJ2-3,-,TGCAGCGTTGGGGGACTAGCGGGAGTACGTGCAGATACGCAGTATTTT,CSVGGLAGVRADTQYF
TRBV6-1,TRBD2,15,TRBJ2-1,-,TGTGCCAGCAGTGAACGCGGGAGTCAATACAATGAGCAGTTCTTC,CASSERGSQYNEQFF
TRBV6-6,-,13,TRBJ1-1,-,TGTGCCAGCACCTGGGACCGAAACACTGAAGCTTTCTTT,CASTWDRNTEAFF
TRBV5-5,-,14,TRBJ1-5,-,TGTGCCAGCAGCTTGGAGAGCAGCAATCAGCCCCAGCATTTT,CASSLESSNQPQHF
TRBV6-6,-,13,TRBJ2-1,-,TGTGCCAGCAGTTGGACAGAGCGGGATGAGCAGTTCTTC,CASSWTERDEQFF
TRBV5-1,-,16,TRBJ2-2,-,TGCGCCAGCAGCTTGGAACTGACCCAGAACACCGGGGAGCTGTTTTTT,CASSLELTQNTGELFF
TRBV6-1,-,14,TRBJ1-2,-,TGTGCCAGCAGTGAATCATTGGGGAGACATCGAGTCACCTTC,CASSESLGRHRVTF
TRBV14,-,14,TRBJ2-1,-,TGTGCCAGCAGCCAACGGGGGTACTACACTGAGCAGTTCTTC,CASSQRGYYTEQFF
TRBV19,-,13,TRBJ1-2,-,TGTGCCAGTAGTACACCTGCGGGCTATGGCTACACCTTC,CASSTPAGYGYTF
TRBV5-1,TRBD1,13,TRBJ1-2,few,TGCGCCAGCAGCGTGGGACAGGTTAGAGGCTACACCTTC,CASSVGQVRGYTF
TRBV19,TRBD1,14,TRBJ1-2,-,TGTGCCAGTAGTATACAGGGGGGATACTATGGCTACACCTTC,CASSIQGGYYGYTF
TRBV7-8,-,15,TRBJ1-1,-,TGTGCCAGCAGGCTCCAAGGTGGCGGGGCCACTGAAGCTTTCTTT,CASRLQGGGATEAFF
TRBV11-2,-,17,TRBJ2-2,-,TGTGCCAGCAGCTTAGGTAGCTTCGGGCTAAACACCGGGGAGCTGTTTTTT,CASSLGSFGLNTGELFF
TRBV11-3,-,13,TRBJ2-5,-,TGTGCCAGCAGCTCCGGCTTCAGAGAGACCCAGTACTTC,CASSSGFRETQYF
TRBV11-3,-,14,TRBJ2-5,-,TGTGCCAGCAGCTTAGGGGGGAGTGCGGAGACCCAGTACTTC,CASSLGGSAETQYF
TRBV27,TRBD2,16,TRBJ2-7,-,TGTGCCAGCAGTCCTCTAAGCGGGAGGGCCGTTTACGAGCAGTACTTC,CASSPLSGRAVYEQYF
TRBV6-5,TRBD1,13,TRBJ1-2,-,TGTGCCAGCAGTCCGGGACAGCTATTTGGCTACACCTTC,CASSPGQLFGYTF
TRBV2,TRBD1,14,TRBJ2-7,-,TGTGCCAGAGGTGACAGGGGGGGCACCTACGAGCAGTACTTC,CARGDRGGTYEQYF
TRBV10-2,-,12,TRBJ2-1,-,TGCGCCAGCAAGGAAGGGTTAGGTGAGCAGTTCTTC,CASKEGLGEQFF